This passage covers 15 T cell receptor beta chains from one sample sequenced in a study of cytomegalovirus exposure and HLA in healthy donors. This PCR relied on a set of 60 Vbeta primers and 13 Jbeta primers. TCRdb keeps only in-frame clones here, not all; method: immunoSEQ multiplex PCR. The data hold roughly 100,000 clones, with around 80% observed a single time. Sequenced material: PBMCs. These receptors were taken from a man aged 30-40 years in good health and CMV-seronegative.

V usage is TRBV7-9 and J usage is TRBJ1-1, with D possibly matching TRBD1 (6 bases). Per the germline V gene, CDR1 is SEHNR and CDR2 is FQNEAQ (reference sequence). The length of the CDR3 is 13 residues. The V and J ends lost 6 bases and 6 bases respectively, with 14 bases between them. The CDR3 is CASSPRQASEAFF. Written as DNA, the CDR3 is TGTGCCAGCAGTCCTCGACAGGCGTCTGAAGCTTTCTTT.

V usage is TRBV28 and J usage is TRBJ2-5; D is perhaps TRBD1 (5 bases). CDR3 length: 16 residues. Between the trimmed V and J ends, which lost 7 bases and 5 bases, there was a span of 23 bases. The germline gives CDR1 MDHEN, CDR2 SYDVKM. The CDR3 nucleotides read TGTGCCAGCACCCTCGACCCCCCCCAGGGTCGGGAGACCCAGTACTTC. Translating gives CASTLDPPQGRETQYF.

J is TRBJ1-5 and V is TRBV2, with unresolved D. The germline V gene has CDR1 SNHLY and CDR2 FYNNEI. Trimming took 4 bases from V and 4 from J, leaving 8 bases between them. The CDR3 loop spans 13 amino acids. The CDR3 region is CASSVEGNQPQHF. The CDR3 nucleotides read TGTGCCAGCAGTGTGGAGGGAAATCAGCCCCAGCATTTT.

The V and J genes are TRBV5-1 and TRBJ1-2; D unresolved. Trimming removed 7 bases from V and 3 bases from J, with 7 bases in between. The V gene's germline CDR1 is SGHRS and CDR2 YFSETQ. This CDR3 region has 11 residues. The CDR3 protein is CASSEDYGYTF. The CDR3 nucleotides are TGCGCCAGCTCGGAGGACTATGGCTACACCTTC.

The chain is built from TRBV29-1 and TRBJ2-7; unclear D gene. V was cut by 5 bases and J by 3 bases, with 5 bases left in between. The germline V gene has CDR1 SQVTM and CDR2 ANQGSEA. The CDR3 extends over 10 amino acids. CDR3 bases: TGCAGCGTTCGTCGCTACGAGCAGTACTTC. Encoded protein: CSVRRYEQYF.

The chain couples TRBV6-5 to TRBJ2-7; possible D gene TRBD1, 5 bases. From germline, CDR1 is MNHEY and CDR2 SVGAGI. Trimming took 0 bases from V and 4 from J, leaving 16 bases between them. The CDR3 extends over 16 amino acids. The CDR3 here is CASSYSAGPILYEQYF. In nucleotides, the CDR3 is TGTGCCAGCAGTTACTCAGCAGGGCCCATTCTTTACGAGCAGTACTTC.

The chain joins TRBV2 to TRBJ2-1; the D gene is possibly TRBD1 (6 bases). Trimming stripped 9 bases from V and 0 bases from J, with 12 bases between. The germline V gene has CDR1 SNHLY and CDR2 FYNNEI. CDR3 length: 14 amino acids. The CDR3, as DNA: TGTGCCAGAGCTACAGGGAGCTCCTACAATGAGCAGTTCTTC. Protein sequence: CARATGSSYNEQFF. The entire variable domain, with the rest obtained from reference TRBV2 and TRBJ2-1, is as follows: EPEVTQTPSHQVTQMGQEVILRCVPISNHLYFYWYRQILGQKVEFLVSFYNNEISEKSEIFDDQFSVERPDGSNFTLKIRSTKLEDSAMYFCARATGSSYNEQFFGPGTRLTVL.

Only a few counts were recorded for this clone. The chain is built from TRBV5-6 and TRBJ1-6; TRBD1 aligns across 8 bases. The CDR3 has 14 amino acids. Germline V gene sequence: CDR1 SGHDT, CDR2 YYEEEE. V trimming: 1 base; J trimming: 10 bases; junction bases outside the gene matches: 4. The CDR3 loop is CASSLRTGRSPLHF. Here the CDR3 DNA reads TGTGCCAGCAGCTTGAGGACAGGGCGATCACCCCTCCACTTT.

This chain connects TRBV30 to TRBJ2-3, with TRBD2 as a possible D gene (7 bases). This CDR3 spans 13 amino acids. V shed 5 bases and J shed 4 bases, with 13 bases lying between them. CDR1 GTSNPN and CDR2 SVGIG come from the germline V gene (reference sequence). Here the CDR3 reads CAWLRGGPDTQYF. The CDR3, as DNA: TGTGCCTGGCTCAGGGGAGGGCCAGATACGCAGTATTTT. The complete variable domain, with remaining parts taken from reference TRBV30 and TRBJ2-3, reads SQTIHQWPATLVQPVGSPLSLECTVEGTSNPNLYWYRQAAGRGLQLLFYSVGIGQISSEVPQNLSASRPQDRQFILSSKKLLLSDSGFYLCAWLRGGPDTQYFGPGTRLTVL.

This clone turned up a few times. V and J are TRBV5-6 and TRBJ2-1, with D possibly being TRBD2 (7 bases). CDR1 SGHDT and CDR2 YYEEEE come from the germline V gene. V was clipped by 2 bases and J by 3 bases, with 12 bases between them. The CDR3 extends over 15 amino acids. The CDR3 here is CASSFPRGGYNEQFF. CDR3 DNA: TGTGCCAGCAGCTTTCCGAGGGGGGGCTACAATGAGCAGTTCTTC.

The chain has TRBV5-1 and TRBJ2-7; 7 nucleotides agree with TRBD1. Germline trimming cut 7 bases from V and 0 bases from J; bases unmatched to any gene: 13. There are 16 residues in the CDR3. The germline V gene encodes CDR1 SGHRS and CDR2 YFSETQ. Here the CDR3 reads CASGSTPGQSSYEQYF. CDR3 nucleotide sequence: TGCGCCAGCGGCTCGACCCCGGGACAGAGCTCCTACGAGCAGTACTTC.

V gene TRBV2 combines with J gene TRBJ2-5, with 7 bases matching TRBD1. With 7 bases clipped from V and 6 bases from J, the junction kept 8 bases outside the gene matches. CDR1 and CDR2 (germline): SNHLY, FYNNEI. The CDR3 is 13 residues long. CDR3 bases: TGTGCCAGCATCCGAGACAGGGATCAGACCCAGTACTTC. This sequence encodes CASIRDRDQTQYF.

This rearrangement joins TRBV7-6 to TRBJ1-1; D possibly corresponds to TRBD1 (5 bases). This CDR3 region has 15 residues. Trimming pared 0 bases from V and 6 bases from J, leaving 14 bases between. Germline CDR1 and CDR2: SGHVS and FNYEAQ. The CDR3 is CASSLARGRGAEAFF. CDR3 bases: TGTGCCAGCAGCTTAGCGCGCGGGAGGGGCGCTGAAGCTTTCTTT.

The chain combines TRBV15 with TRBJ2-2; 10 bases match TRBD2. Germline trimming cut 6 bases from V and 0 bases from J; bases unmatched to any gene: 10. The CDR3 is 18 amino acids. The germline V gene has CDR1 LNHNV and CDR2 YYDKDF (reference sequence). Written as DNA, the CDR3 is TGTGCCACCAGTCAAAGGGGACTAGCGAGCCCGAACACCGGGGAGCTGTTTTTT. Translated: CATSQRGLASPNTGELFF. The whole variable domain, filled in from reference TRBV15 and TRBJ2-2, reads DAMVIQNPRYQVTQFGKPVTLSCSQTLNHNVMYWYQQKSSQAPKLLFHYYDKDFNNEADTPDNFQSRRPNTSFCFLDIRSPGLGDTAMYLCATSQRGLASPNTGELFFGEGSRLTVL.

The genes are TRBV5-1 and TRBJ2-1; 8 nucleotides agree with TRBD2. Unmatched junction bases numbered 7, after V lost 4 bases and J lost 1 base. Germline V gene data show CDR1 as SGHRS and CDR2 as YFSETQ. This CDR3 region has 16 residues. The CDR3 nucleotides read TGCGCCAGCAGCCCCCGGGGACTAGGTTCCTACAATGAGCAGTTCTTC. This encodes CASSPRGLGSYNEQFF.